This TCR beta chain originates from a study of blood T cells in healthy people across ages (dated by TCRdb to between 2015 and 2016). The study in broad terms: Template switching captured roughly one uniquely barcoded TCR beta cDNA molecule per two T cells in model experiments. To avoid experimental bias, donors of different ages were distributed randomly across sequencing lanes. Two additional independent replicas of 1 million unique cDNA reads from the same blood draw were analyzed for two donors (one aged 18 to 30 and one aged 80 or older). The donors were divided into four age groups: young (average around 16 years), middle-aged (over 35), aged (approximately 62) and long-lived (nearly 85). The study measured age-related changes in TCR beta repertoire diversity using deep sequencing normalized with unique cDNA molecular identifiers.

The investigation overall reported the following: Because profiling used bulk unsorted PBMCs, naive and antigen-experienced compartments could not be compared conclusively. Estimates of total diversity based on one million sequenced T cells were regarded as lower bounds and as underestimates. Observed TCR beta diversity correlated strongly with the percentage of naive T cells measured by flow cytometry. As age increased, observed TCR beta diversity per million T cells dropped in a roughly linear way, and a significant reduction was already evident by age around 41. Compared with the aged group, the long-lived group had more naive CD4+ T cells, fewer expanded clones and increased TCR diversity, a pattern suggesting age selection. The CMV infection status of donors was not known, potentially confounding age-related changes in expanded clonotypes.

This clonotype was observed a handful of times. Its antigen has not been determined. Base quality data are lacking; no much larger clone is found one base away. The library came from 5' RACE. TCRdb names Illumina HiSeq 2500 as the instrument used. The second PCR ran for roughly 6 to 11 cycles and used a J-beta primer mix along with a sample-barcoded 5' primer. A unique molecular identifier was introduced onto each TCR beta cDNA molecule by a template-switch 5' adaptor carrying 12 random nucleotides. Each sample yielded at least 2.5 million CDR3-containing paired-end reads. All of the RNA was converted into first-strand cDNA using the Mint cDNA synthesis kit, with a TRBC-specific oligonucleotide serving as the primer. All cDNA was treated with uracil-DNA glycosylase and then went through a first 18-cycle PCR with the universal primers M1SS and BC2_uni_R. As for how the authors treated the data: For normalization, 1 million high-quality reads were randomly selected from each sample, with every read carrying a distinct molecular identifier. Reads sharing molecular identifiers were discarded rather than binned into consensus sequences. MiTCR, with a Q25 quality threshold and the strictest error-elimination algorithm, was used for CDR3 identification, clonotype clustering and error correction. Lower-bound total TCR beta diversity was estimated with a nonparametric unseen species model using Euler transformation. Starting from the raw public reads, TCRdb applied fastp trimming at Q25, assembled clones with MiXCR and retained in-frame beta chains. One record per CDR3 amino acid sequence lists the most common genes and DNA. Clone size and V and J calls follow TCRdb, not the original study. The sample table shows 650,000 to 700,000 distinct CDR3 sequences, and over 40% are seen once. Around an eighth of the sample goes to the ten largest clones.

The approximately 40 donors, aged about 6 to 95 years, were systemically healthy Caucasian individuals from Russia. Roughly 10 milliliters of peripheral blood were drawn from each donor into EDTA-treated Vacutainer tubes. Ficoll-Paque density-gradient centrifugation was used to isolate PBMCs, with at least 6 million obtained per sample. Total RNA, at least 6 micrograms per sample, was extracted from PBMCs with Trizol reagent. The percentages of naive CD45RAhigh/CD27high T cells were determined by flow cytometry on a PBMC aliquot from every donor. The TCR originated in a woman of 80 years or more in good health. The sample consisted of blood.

Read as DNA, the sequence is TGTGCCAGCAGTTTTGGCGGGTTCAACAATGAGCAGTACTTC. Its product reads: CASSFGGFNNEQYF. The V gene is TRBV12-3 or TRBV12-4 and the J gene is TRBJ2-1, and perhaps TRBD2 as D gene, on 5 matching bases. The better agreement between TRBJ2-7 and the DNA end casts doubt on the J call. Measured from the cysteine to the phenylalanine, the CDR3 is 14 residues long. Only CDR3 DNA remains: 42 bases, in frame from the first base.